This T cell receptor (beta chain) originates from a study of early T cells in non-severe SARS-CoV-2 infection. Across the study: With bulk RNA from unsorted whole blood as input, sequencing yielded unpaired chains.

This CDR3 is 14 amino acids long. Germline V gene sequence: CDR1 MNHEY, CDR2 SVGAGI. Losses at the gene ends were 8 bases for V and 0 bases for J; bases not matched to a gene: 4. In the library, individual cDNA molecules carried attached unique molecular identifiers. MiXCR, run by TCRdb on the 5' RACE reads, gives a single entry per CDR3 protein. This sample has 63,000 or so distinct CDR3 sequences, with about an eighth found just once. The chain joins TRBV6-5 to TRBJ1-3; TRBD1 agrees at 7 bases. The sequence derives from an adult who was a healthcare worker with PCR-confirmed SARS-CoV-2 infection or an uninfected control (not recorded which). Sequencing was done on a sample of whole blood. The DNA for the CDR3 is TGTGCCAGCCTTCGGGACAGCTCTGGAAACACCATATATTTT. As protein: CASLRDSSGNTIYF.